These T cell receptor beta chains were read from a single sample in a study of chronic HIV infection and antiretroviral therapy. TCRdb re-analysed the 5' RACE reads in MiXCR, keeping a single row per CDR3 protein. This table holds about 38,000 distinct CDR3 sequences, roughly 7.6% found once. The sequenced material came from peripheral blood. The receptors shown here come from an adult who had HIV and had not received antiretroviral therapy, or was an uninfected healthy control (not recorded which). CDR3s include the opening cysteine and the closing phenylalanine or tryptophan. Each record gives: D gene, clone size, J gene, V gene, CDR3 protein, CDR3 DNA. D genes are given only for firm matches. Some rows mark clone size as missing; the rest say once, few, many or name a class of expanded clone.

D gene: TRBD2; clone size: few; J gene: TRBJ2-1; V gene: TRBV20-1; CDR3 protein: CSARREAYNEQFF; CDR3 DNA: TGCAGTGCTAGGCGGGAGGCCTACAATGAGCAGTTCTTC
D gene: .; clone size: .; J gene: TRBJ1-2; V gene: TRBV29-1; CDR3 protein: CSASTGTHYGYTF; CDR3 DNA: TGCAGCGCCTCTACCGGGACCCACTATGGCTACACCTTC
D gene: TRBD1; clone size: .; J gene: TRBJ1-1; V gene: TRBV30; CDR3 protein: CAWSTQGDTEAFF; CDR3 DNA: TGTGCCTGGAGTACTCAGGGGGACACTGAAGCTTTCTTT
D gene: .; clone size: .; J gene: TRBJ2-7; V gene: TRBV2; CDR3 protein: CASSDSGSSFYEQYF; CDR3 DNA: TGTGCCAGCAGTGATTCCGGTTCCAGCTTCTACGAGCAGTACTTC
D gene: .; clone size: many; J gene: TRBJ2-6; V gene: TRBV19; CDR3 protein: CASSISGTANVLTF; CDR3 DNA: TGTGCCAGTAGTATCTCCGGGACGGCCAACGTCCTGACTTTC
D gene: TRBD1; clone size: .; J gene: TRBJ1-4; V gene: TRBV28; CDR3 protein: CASSSQGKGNEKLFF; CDR3 DNA: TGTGCCAGCAGTTCACAGGGGAAGGGTAATGAAAAACTGTTTTTT
D gene: .; clone size: .; J gene: TRBJ1-1; V gene: TRBV7-8; CDR3 protein: CASSSPPGTEAFF; CDR3 DNA: TGTGCCAGCAGTTCCCCTCCGGGAACTGAAGCTTTCTTT
D gene: .; clone size: .; J gene: TRBJ2-7; V gene: TRBV12-3/TRBV12-4; CDR3 protein: CASSFDRDTQYF; CDR3 DNA: TGTGCCAGCAGTTTTGATCGGGACACGCAGTACTTC
D gene: .; clone size: .; J gene: TRBJ1-2; V gene: TRBV29-1; CDR3 protein: CSVEMAGDGYTF; CDR3 DNA: TGCAGCGTTGAAATGGCAGGGGACGGCTACACCTTC
D gene: .; clone size: many; J gene: TRBJ2-5; V gene: TRBV28; CDR3 protein: CASRRTQETQYF; CDR3 DNA: TGTGCCAGCAGGCGTACTCAAGAGACCCAGTACTTC
D gene: .; clone size: many; J gene: TRBJ2-2; V gene: TRBV6-1; CDR3 protein: CASINYGELFF; CDR3 DNA: TGTGCCAGCATAAATTACGGGGAGCTGTTTTTT
D gene: TRBD1; clone size: few; J gene: TRBJ1-1; V gene: TRBV2; CDR3 protein: CASSLMGQGVTEAFF; CDR3 DNA: TGTGCCAGCAGCCTTATGGGACAGGGCGTCACTGAAGCTTTCTTT
D gene: .; clone size: .; J gene: TRBJ1-1; V gene: TRBV10-3; CDR3 protein: CAISVYREGTEAFF; CDR3 DNA: TGTGCCATCAGTGTTTACAGGGAAGGGACTGAAGCTTTCTTT
D gene: .; clone size: .; J gene: TRBJ1-2; V gene: TRBV5-1; CDR3 protein: CASSLTAGDNYGYTF; CDR3 DNA: TGCGCCAGCAGCTTGACGGCAGGGGATAACTATGGCTACACCTTC
D gene: .; clone size: many; J gene: TRBJ1-5; V gene: TRBV28; CDR3 protein: CASSFGDTQPQHF; CDR3 DNA: TGTGCCAGCAGTTTCGGGGACACTCAGCCCCAGCATTTT
D gene: .; clone size: .; J gene: TRBJ1-1; V gene: TRBV28; CDR3 protein: CASNLPRASLRTEAFF; CDR3 DNA: TGTGCCAGCAACCTCCCCAGGGCTTCCTTACGGACTGAAGCTTTCTTT
D gene: TRBD2; clone size: .; J gene: TRBJ2-2; V gene: TRBV5-5; CDR3 protein: CASRRGLAETGELFF; CDR3 DNA: TGTGCCAGCAGGCGGGGACTAGCGGAGACCGGGGAGCTGTTTTTT
D gene: .; clone size: many; J gene: TRBJ2-2; V gene: TRBV29-1; CDR3 protein: CSVISTGELFF; CDR3 DNA: TGCAGCGTAATCAGCACCGGGGAGCTGTTTTTT
D gene: .; clone size: .; J gene: TRBJ1-1; V gene: TRBV6-2/TRBV6-3; CDR3 protein: CASRKQGPNTEAFF; CDR3 DNA: TGTGCCAGCAGAAAACAGGGCCCGAACACTGAAGCTTTCTTT
D gene: .; clone size: many; J gene: TRBJ2-1; V gene: TRBV29-1; CDR3 protein: CSVEATYNEQFF; CDR3 DNA: TGCAGCGTTGAAGCTACCTACAATGAGCAGTTCTTC
D gene: .; clone size: many; J gene: TRBJ2-7; V gene: TRBV6-1; CDR3 protein: CASSGESRVYEQYF; CDR3 DNA: TGTGCCAGCAGTGGGGAAAGCAGGGTCTACGAGCAGTACTTC
D gene: .; clone size: few; J gene: TRBJ2-7; V gene: TRBV10-2; CDR3 protein: CASKGGFPKYEQYF; CDR3 DNA: TGCGCCAGCAAAGGGGGTTTCCCTAAGTACGAGCAGTACTTC
D gene: .; clone size: many; J gene: TRBJ2-1; V gene: TRBV20-1; CDR3 protein: CSAGAGSSYNEQFF; CDR3 DNA: TGCAGTGCTGGCGCGGGTAGCTCCTACAATGAGCAGTTCTTC
D gene: TRBD1; clone size: .; J gene: TRBJ1-3; V gene: TRBV19; CDR3 protein: CASSRTGAAGNTIYF; CDR3 DNA: TGTGCCAGTAGTAGAACAGGGGCTGCTGGAAACACCATATATTTT
D gene: .; clone size: few; J gene: TRBJ1-3; V gene: TRBV7-9; CDR3 protein: CASSYDVSGNTIYF; CDR3 DNA: TGTGCCAGCAGCTATGATGTCTCTGGAAACACCATATATTTT
D gene: .; clone size: .; J gene: TRBJ1-4; V gene: TRBV28; CDR3 protein: CASGEGGKPEKLFF; CDR3 DNA: TGTGCCAGCGGGGAGGGAGGGAAGCCTGAAAAACTGTTTTTT
D gene: .; clone size: many; J gene: TRBJ1-3; V gene: TRBV29-1; CDR3 protein: CSVRDRSSGNTIYF; CDR3 DNA: TGCAGCGTTCGTGATCGATCCTCTGGAAACACCATATATTTT
D gene: .; clone size: .; J gene: TRBJ2-1; V gene: TRBV10-3; CDR3 protein: CAISEGGNEQFF; CDR3 DNA: TGTGCCATCAGTGAGGGGGGAAATGAGCAGTTCTTC
D gene: .; clone size: many; J gene: TRBJ2-3; V gene: TRBV5-1; CDR3 protein: CASSPTRDPTDTQYF; CDR3 DNA: TGCGCCAGCAGCCCCACCCGGGACCCCACAGATACGCAGTATTTT
D gene: .; clone size: .; J gene: TRBJ2-1; V gene: TRBV28; CDR3 protein: CASISRSTYNEQFF; CDR3 DNA: TGTGCCAGCATCTCGCGCTCTACCTACAATGAGCAGTTCTTC
D gene: .; clone size: many; J gene: TRBJ2-5; V gene: TRBV30; CDR3 protein: CAWRGSPVGETQYF; CDR3 DNA: TGTGCCTGGAGGGGATCGCCGGTGGGAGAGACCCAGTACTTC
D gene: .; clone size: .; J gene: TRBJ1-5; V gene: TRBV2; CDR3 protein: CASRPGAGNNQPQHF; CDR3 DNA: TGTGCCAGCAGACCCGGGGCAGGTAACAATCAGCCCCAGCATTTT
D gene: TRBD1; clone size: .; J gene: TRBJ1-5; V gene: TRBV7-8; CDR3 protein: CASSPNRGGNQPQHF; CDR3 DNA: TGTGCCAGCAGCCCCAACAGGGGCGGCAATCAGCCCCAGCATTTT
D gene: .; clone size: many; J gene: TRBJ2-3; V gene: TRBV6-4; CDR3 protein: CASSDSPGGTDTQYF; CDR3 DNA: TGTGCCAGCAGTGACTCCCCAGGGGGCACAGATACGCAGTATTTT
D gene: .; clone size: few; J gene: TRBJ2-4; V gene: TRBV20-1; CDR3 protein: CSAIPSRGGVQYF; CDR3 DNA: TGCAGTGCTATCCCATCTCGTGGAGGGGTTCAGTACTTC
D gene: .; clone size: many; J gene: TRBJ2-1; V gene: TRBV7-2; CDR3 protein: CASSLVLGAREQFF; CDR3 DNA: TGTGCCAGCAGCTTAGTTTTGGGGGCGAGGGAGCAGTTCTTC
D gene: .; clone size: many; J gene: TRBJ1-5; V gene: TRBV21-1; CDR3 protein: CASSKARVDQPQHF; CDR3 DNA: TGTGCCAGCAGCAAAGCTCGGGTCGACCAGCCCCAGCATTTT
D gene: TRBD1; clone size: .; J gene: TRBJ1-1; V gene: TRBV28; CDR3 protein: CASREGQNTETFF; CDR3 DNA: TGTGCCAGCAGGGAGGGACAGAACACTGAAACTTTCTTT
D gene: .; clone size: many; J gene: TRBJ2-2; V gene: TRBV5-1; CDR3 protein: CASNQFRNTGELFF; CDR3 DNA: TGCGCCAGCAACCAGTTCAGGAACACCGGGGAGCTGTTTTTT
D gene: TRBD1; clone size: .; J gene: TRBJ1-4; V gene: TRBV9; CDR3 protein: CASSVAGTGRKKLFF; CDR3 DNA: TGTGCCAGCAGCGTAGCCGGGACAGGGCGGAAAAAACTGTTTTTT
D gene: TRBD1; clone size: few; J gene: TRBJ2-7; V gene: TRBV28; CDR3 protein: CASTQGQATYEQYF; CDR3 DNA: TGTGCCAGCACACAAGGACAGGCGACCTACGAGCAGTACTTC
D gene: .; clone size: .; J gene: TRBJ2-4; V gene: TRBV20-1; CDR3 protein: CSARDGADLNIQYF; CDR3 DNA: TGCAGTGCTAGAGACGGGGCAGACCTAAACATTCAGTACTTC
D gene: .; clone size: many; J gene: TRBJ2-4; V gene: TRBV25-1; CDR3 protein: CASSLGDIQYF; CDR3 DNA: TGTGCCAGCAGCTTAGGGGACATTCAGTACTTC
D gene: .; clone size: few; J gene: TRBJ2-3; V gene: TRBV7-6; CDR3 protein: CASSSGGGPQYF; CDR3 DNA: TGTGCCAGCAGCTCAGGGGGGGGGCCGCAGTATTTT
D gene: TRBD2; clone size: many; J gene: TRBJ2-7; V gene: TRBV10-3; CDR3 protein: CAIRALAGSSYEQYF; CDR3 DNA: TGTGCCATCAGGGCCCTAGCGGGTAGCTCCTACGAGCAGTACTTC
D gene: TRBD1; clone size: few; J gene: TRBJ1-1; V gene: TRBV28; CDR3 protein: CASSTQQGSNTEAFF; CDR3 DNA: TGTGCCAGCAGTACCCAACAGGGGTCCAACACTGAAGCTTTCTTT
D gene: .; clone size: many; J gene: TRBJ2-7; V gene: TRBV7-2; CDR3 protein: CASSPSGTQVYEQYF; CDR3 DNA: TGTGCCAGCAGCCCCTCCGGGACCCAAGTCTACGAGCAGTACTTC
D gene: TRBD2; clone size: once; J gene: TRBJ2-7; V gene: TRBV20-1; CDR3 protein: CSARPTSGAYEQYF; CDR3 DNA: TGCAGTGCTAGACCCACTAGCGGAGCCTACGAGCAGTACTTC
D gene: .; clone size: few; J gene: TRBJ2-5; V gene: TRBV4-1; CDR3 protein: CASSHPARGQETQYF; CDR3 DNA: TGCGCCAGCAGCCATCCAGCTAGGGGGCAAGAGACCCAGTACTTC